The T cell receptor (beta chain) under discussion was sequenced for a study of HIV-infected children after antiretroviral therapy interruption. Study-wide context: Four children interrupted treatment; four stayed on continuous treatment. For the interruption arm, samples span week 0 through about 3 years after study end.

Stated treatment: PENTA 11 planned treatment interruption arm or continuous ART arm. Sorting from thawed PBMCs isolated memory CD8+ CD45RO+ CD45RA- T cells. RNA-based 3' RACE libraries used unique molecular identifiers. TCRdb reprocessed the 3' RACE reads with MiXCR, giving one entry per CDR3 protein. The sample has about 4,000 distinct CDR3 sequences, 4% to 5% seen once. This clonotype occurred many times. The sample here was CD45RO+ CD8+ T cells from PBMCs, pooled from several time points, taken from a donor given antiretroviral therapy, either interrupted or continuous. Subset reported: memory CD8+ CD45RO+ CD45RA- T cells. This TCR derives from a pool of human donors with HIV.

The CDR3 DNA is TGTGCCAGCAGTCTAGGAGGATCCACAGATACGCAGTATTTT. Residues: CASSLGGSTDTQYF. The gene calls are TRBV6-4 and TRBJ2-3, with D possibly TRBD2 on 5 matching bases. V was pared by 5 bases and J by 2 bases, with 11 bases between. The CDR3 spans 14 residues. Germline values: CDR1 MRHNA, CDR2 SNTAGT.